The 30 T cell receptor beta chains below come from one sample, sequenced in a study of neurological immune-mediated disorders. Time point: longitudinal time-point 2. TCRdb passed the 5' RACE reads through MiXCR, listing each CDR3 protein once. The sample holds some 100,000 distinct CDR3 sequences; roughly 13% are singletons and the top ten take 5%. Source material: PBMCs. All receptors come from a female donor with HTLV-1-associated myelopathy (HAM/TSP).

This clonotype appeared many times. This sequence joins TRBV18 and TRBJ2-7, with D maybe TRBD2 (5 bases). CDR1 is KGHSH, CDR2 LQKENI, per germline. The CDR3 is 13 amino acids. V was clipped by 3 bases and J by 5 bases, with 11 bases between them. The chain's CDR3 is CASSPAKRHEQYF. CDR3 DNA sequence: TGTGCCAGCTCACCCGCGAAGCGGCACGAGCAGTACTTC. The complete variable domain, with remaining parts taken from reference TRBV18 and TRBJ2-7, reads NAGVMQNPRHLVRRRGQEARLRCSPMKGHSHVYWYRQLPEEGLKFMVYLQKENIIDESGMPKERFSAEFPKEGPSILRIQQVVRGDSAAYFCASSPAKRHEQYFGPGTRLTVT.

This clonotype was counted ten times or more. This chain connects TRBV3-1 to TRBJ1-5; D gene unclear. Germline assignment: CDR1 LGHDT and CDR2 YNNKEL (reference sequence). The V end lost 1 base, the J end lost 4 bases, and 8 bases lay between the germline ends. This CDR3 region has 14 residues. CDR3 protein: CASSQGNGNQPQHF. CDR3 DNA: TGTGCCAGCAGCCAAGGAAACGGGAATCAGCCCCAGCATTTT.

The J gene is TRBJ2-3, the V gene TRBV5-1, with 11 positions matching TRBD2. Germline V gene sequence: CDR1 SGHRS, CDR2 YFSETQ. The CDR3 runs 15 residues. V lost 4 bases and J lost 4; bases outside the gene matches: 5. The CDR3 sequence: CASSISGGGADTQYF. The CDR3 nucleotides are TGCGCCAGCAGCATTAGCGGGGGGGGGGCAGATACGCAGTATTTT. Based on the CDR3 plus reference TRBV5-1 and TRBJ2-3, the full variable domain is KAGVTQTPRYLIKTRGQQVTLSCSPISGHRSVSWYQQTPGQGLQFLFEYFSETQRNKGNFPGRFSGRQFSNSRSEMNVSTLELGDSALYLCASSISGGGADTQYFGPGTRLTVL.

This clonotype was found many times. The gene calls are TRBV3-1 and TRBJ2-1; 8 bases are shared with TRBD2. The CDR3 spans 15 residues. J lost 8 bases, V lost 1 base, and 7 bases had no gene match. CDR1 is LGHDT, CDR2 YNNKEL, per germline (reference sequence). DNA for the CDR3: TGTGCCAGCAGCCAAGGACGGGGGGGCCTCTATGAGCAGTTCTTC. It codes for CASSQGRGGLYEQFF.

This clonotype was recorded a few times. The chain combines TRBV6-2 or TRBV6-3 with TRBJ2-5; D is unresolved. V lost 6 bases and J 2 bases, leaving 13 bases between the germline ends. Germline CDR1 and CDR2: MNHEY and SVGEGT. The CDR3 length is 14 residues. This CDR3 reads CASRDPGRQETQYF. The CDR3 DNA sequence: TGTGCCAGCAGGGACCCGGGCCGTCAAGAGACCCAGTACTTC.

The rearrangement links TRBV28 to TRBJ2-6, with D possibly being TRBD1 (6 bases). CDR3 length equals 16 residues. Trimming stripped 3 bases from V and 1 base from J, with 10 bases between. The germline CDR1 and CDR2 sequences are MDHEN and SYDVKM. CDR3 amino acids: CASSFLRGSGANVLTF. DNA for the CDR3: TGTGCCAGCAGTTTCCTCAGGGGTTCTGGGGCCAACGTCCTGACTTTC.

This clonotype was counted ten times or more. V is TRBV10-2 and J is TRBJ2-6, with 7 bases that match TRBD1. Germline loops: CDR1 WSHSY, CDR2 SAAADI. Germline trimming cut 5 bases from V and 0 bases from J; bases unmatched to any gene: 10. This CDR3 is 18 amino acids long. The CDR3 DNA sequence: TGCGCCAGCAGTTCCTCCGGGACAGCTCTCTCTGGGGCCAACGTCCTGACTTTC. This codes for CASSSSGTALSGANVLTF.

This clonotype has at least ten counts. The chain combines TRBV28 with TRBJ1-1; D uncertain. Germline values: CDR1 MDHEN, CDR2 SYDVKM. This CDR3 region has 13 residues. V was shortened by 1 base and J by 10 bases, with 13 bases between the two germline ends. The CDR3 spells CASSLSQLKGAFF. Written as DNA, the CDR3 is TGTGCCAGCAGTTTATCCCAACTGAAGGGAGCTTTCTTT.

This CDR3 reads CASSLVSAASNEQYF. CDR3 in DNA: TGCGCCAGCAGCTTGGTGAGTGCAGCTTCCAACGAGCAGTACTTC. J is TRBJ2-7 and V is TRBV5-1; D gene uncertain. The CDR3 runs to 15 residues. Trimming cost V 0 bases and J 5 bases, with 15 bases left between them. The germline V gene has CDR1 SGHRS and CDR2 YFSETQ.

This clonotype was seen a handful of times. V usage is TRBV5-1 and J usage is TRBJ2-3; a possible D gene is TRBD2 (5 bases). Germline lookup yields CDR1 SGHRS and CDR2 YFSETQ. CDR3 length: 15 residues. Trimming took 1 base from V and 1 from J, leaving 10 bases between them. The CDR3 is CASSLSLAGTDTQYF. As DNA, the CDR3 is TGCGCCAGCAGCTTGAGTCTAGCCGGCACAGATACGCAGTATTTT. The variable domain in full, completed from reference TRBV5-1 and TRBJ2-3, reads KAGVTQTPRYLIKTRGQQVTLSCSPISGHRSVSWYQQTPGQGLQFLFEYFSETQRNKGNFPGRFSGRQFSNSRSEMNVSTLELGDSALYLCASSLSLAGTDTQYFGPGTRLTVL.

This clonotype has only a few counts. The chain couples TRBV20-1 to TRBJ2-1, with TRBD2 matching 10 bases. The germline V gene encodes CDR1 DFQATT and CDR2 SNEGSKA (reference sequence). V trimming: 4 bases; J trimming: 12 bases; junction bases outside the gene matches: 15. The CDR3 spans 15 residues. In DNA, the CDR3 is TGCAGTGCTAAGGGGCTAGCGGGGGTCCCTTGGGGGCAGTTCTTC. It codes for CSAKGLAGVPWGQFF.

A word on this clonotype: An end of the junction differs from the germline gene, which may be a read error. The chain links TRBV3-1 to TRBJ2-2, with no clear D. The CDR3 consists of 13 residues. Per the germline V gene, CDR1 is LGHDT and CDR2 is YNNKEL (reference sequence). The CDR3, as DNA: TGTGCCAGCAGCCAAGGGCTATCCGTGGAGCTTTTTTTT. Translating it yields CASSQGLSVELFF.

This clonotype was detected many times. The rearrangement joins TRBV11-1 to TRBJ2-1; D remains unclear. V was trimmed by 2 bases and J by 1 base, leaving 15 bases between them. The CDR3 has 17 residues. Germline V gene data show CDR1 as SGHAT and CDR2 as FQDESV (reference sequence). CDR3 DNA sequence: TGTGCCAGCAGCTTAAGGGCTACCTCTGGTTCCTACAATGAGCAGTTCTTC. This translates into CASSLRATSGSYNEQFF.

This clonotype is medium-sized (0.01 to 0.1%) within its sample. This sequence joins TRBV11-2 and TRBJ1-2; no firm D call. Germline lookup yields CDR1 SGHAT and CDR2 FQNNGV. This CDR3 has 12 amino acids. Trimming stripped 3 bases from V and 5 bases from J, with 7 bases between. The CDR3 region is CASSFQGYGYTF. CDR3 DNA: TGTGCCAGCAGCTTCCAAGGGTATGGCTACACCTTC.

This clonotype showed up many times. The V gene is TRBV6-1, the J gene TRBJ2-5; maybe TRBD2 (7 bases). Germline CDR1 and CDR2: MNHNS and SASEGT. Trimming removed 1 base from V and 1 base from J, with 16 bases in between. CDR3 length: 17 amino acids. In nucleotides, the CDR3 is TGTGCCAGCAGTGAAGTTGAGGGGGAGGGGGTCCAAGAGACCCAGTACTTC. This gives the protein CASSEVEGEGVQETQYF.

This clonotype qualifies as medium-sized (0.01 to 0.1%). The V and J genes are TRBV20-1 and TRBJ2-7; TRBD1 matches at 7 bases. This CDR3 spans 13 amino acids. Trimming cost V 5 bases and J 3 bases; bases outside gene matches: 7. Germline V gene lookup returns CDR1 DFQATT and CDR2 SNEGSKA (reference sequence). CDR3 sequence (DNA): TGCAGTGCTCGGACAGGTGGACTCTACGAGCAGTACTTC. It encodes CSARTGGLYEQYF.

There are many counts of this clonotype. As DNA, the CDR3 is TGTGCCACCAGTGATATTAGCGCCCTTGGGACAGATACGCAGTATTTT. Protein: CATSDISALGTDTQYF. The genes are TRBV24-1 and TRBJ2-3; tentative D call: TRBD2 (5 bases). Per germline, CDR1 KGHDR and CDR2 SFDVKD. Trimming cost V 3 bases and J 3 bases, with 15 bases left between them. The CDR3 spans 16 residues.

Many counts were recorded for this clonotype. The chain couples TRBV7-9 to TRBJ1-1; D unresolved. Germline V gene sequence: CDR1 SEHNR, CDR2 FQNEAQ (reference sequence). The V end was cut by 3 bases, the J end by 7 bases, with 9 bases between. CDR3 length: 12 residues. The CDR3 is CASSFKGNEAFF. CDR3 nucleotide sequence: TGTGCCAGCAGCTTCAAAGGGAATGAAGCTTTCTTT.

This chain connects TRBV12-3 or TRBV12-4 to TRBJ2-3, with 7 bases identical to TRBD1. V lost 1 base, J lost 3 bases, and 1 base stayed unmatched. This CDR3 spans 14 amino acids. The CDR3 sequence is CASSLVDRTDTQYF. The CDR3 coding sequence is TGTGCCAGCAGTTTAGTGGACAGGACAGATACGCAGTATTTT.

This clonotype came up many times. The rearrangement joins TRBV12-5 to TRBJ1-3; D is unclear. Trimming took off 4 bases at V and 4 bases at J, with 8 bases between the two ends. The germline V gene encodes CDR1 LGHNT and CDR2 FRNRAP. The CDR3 spans 13 residues. The CDR3: CASGWTGGNTIYF. For the CDR3, the DNA is TGTGCTAGTGGTTGGACGGGAGGAAACACCATATATTTT.

This clonotype was seen repeatedly, ten times or more. The chain carries TRBV20-1 and TRBJ2-1; D is possibly TRBD2 (6 bases). Germline CDR1 reads DFQATT; CDR2 reads SNEGSKA (reference sequence). Deletions cut 5 bases from V and 0 bases from J, with 14 bases between. This CDR3 is built from 15 residues. The CDR3 is CSAATGLNSYNEQFF. CDR3 nucleotides: TGCAGTGCTGCCACGGGACTTAACTCCTACAATGAGCAGTTCTTC.

This chain links TRBV5-6 with TRBJ2-1, with D uncertain. Germline V gene sequence: CDR1 SGHDT, CDR2 YYEEEE. This CDR3 contains 13 residues. V dropped 1 base and J dropped 6 bases, with 8 bases sitting between them. The CDR3 region has the DNA TGTGCCAGCAGCTTGTACAGATCCAATGAGCAGTTCTTC. Its protein product is CASSLYRSNEQFF.

The table lists this clonotype with many counts. The V gene is TRBV20-1, the J gene TRBJ1-1; a weak D match, TRBD1 (5 bases). V dropped 2 bases and J dropped 5 bases, with 12 bases sitting between them. Looked up from germline, CDR1 is DFQATT and CDR2 is SNEGSKA (reference sequence). There are 13 residues in the CDR3. The CDR3 loop is CSARKVRGTEAFF. In DNA, the CDR3 is TGCAGTGCTAGAAAGGTCCGGGGGACTGAAGCTTTCTTT.

At least ten counts were recorded for this clonotype. The rearrangement links TRBV6-5 to TRBJ2-7; TRBD2 matches 7 bases. Germline V gene sequence: CDR1 MNHEY, CDR2 SVGAGI. The CDR3 length is 14 residues. Unmatched junction bases numbered 6, after V lost 2 bases and J lost 5 bases. CDR3 protein: CASSYTRGFNEQYF. The DNA for the CDR3 is TGTGCCAGCAGTTACACGCGGGGGTTCAACGAGCAGTACTTC.

The table lists this clonotype with many counts. V gene TRBV5-1 combines with J gene TRBJ2-5; D perhaps matches TRBD1 (6 bases). V lost 2 bases and J lost 2, with 13 bases in between. This CDR3 is built from 15 residues. Per the germline V gene, CDR1 is SGHRS and CDR2 is YFSETQ. Here the CDR3 reads CASSLADSAQETQYF. DNA for the CDR3: TGCGCCAGCAGCTTAGCGGACAGTGCACAAGAGACCCAGTACTTC.

This clonotype has at least ten counts. The rearrangement uses TRBV5-1 and TRBJ2-2; D unresolved. The CDR3 is made up of 14 amino acids. The germline gives CDR1 SGHRS, CDR2 YFSETQ. The V end was cut by 1 base, the J end by 1 base, with 5 bases between. The CDR3 coding sequence is TGCGCCAGCAGCTTGTCTCTGAACACCGGGGAGCTGTTTTTT. Residues: CASSLSLNTGELFF.

For this clonotype: Given a much more abundant clone one base away, this may be a read error. The rearrangement joins TRBV20-1 to TRBJ1-1; D unclear. The CDR3 has 13 amino acids. In germline, CDR1 is DFQATT, CDR2 SNEGSKA (reference sequence). The CDR3 protein is CSARMAVNTEVFF. The CDR3 nucleotides are TGCAGTGCTAGAATGGCTGTGAACACTGAAGTTTTCTTT.

CDR3 in amino acids: CASNRATNEKLFF. CDR3 nucleotide sequence: TGTGCCAGCAACAGGGCAACTAATGAAAAACTGTTTTTT. The chain couples TRBV28 to TRBJ1-4, with a possible D match to TRBD1 (6 bases). This CDR3 is 13 amino acids long. The germline V gene encodes CDR1 MDHEN and CDR2 SYDVKM. Trimming took off 7 bases at V and 0 bases at J, with 6 bases between the two ends. Based on the CDR3 plus reference TRBV28 and TRBJ1-4, the full variable domain is DVKVTQSSRYLVKRTGEKVFLECVQDMDHENMFWYRQDPGLGLRLIYFSYDVKMKEKGDIPEGYSVSREKKERFSLILESASTNQTSMYLCASNRATNEKLFFGSGTQLSVL.

For this clonotype: A junction boundary mismatches the germline segment, possibly from a read error. The V gene is TRBV7-8, the J gene TRBJ2-4; TRBD2 agrees at 7 bases. Germline V gene data show CDR1 as SGHVS and CDR2 as FQNEAQ. CDR3 length: 12 residues. The CDR3 region has the DNA TGTGCCAGCAGCTTAGTTGAGTGGGGGGGTCTCTTT. Its protein product is CASSLVEWGGLF. The complete variable domain, with remaining parts taken from reference TRBV7-8 and TRBJ2-4, reads GAGVSQSPRYKVAKRGQDVALRCDPISGHVSLFWYQQALGQGPEFLTYFQNEAQLDKSGLPSDRFFAERPEGSVSTLKIQRTQQEDSAVYLCASSLVEWGGLFGAGTRLSVL.

In its sample, this clonotype was seen many times. The V call is TRBV20-1, the J call TRBJ1-2; D not resolved. V gave up 3 bases and J gave up 12 bases, with 14 bases separating them. The germline CDR1 and CDR2 sequences are DFQATT and SNEGSKA (reference sequence). The CDR3 consists of 11 residues. CDR3 region: CSARRSKMHTF. The DNA of the CDR3 is TGCAGTGCTAGGAGGTCGAAAATGCACACCTTC.